The 27 T cell receptor beta chains presented below share a single source sample, sequenced in a study of T cells in Graves' hyperthyroidism and ophthalmopathy. The investigators amplified TCR beta CDR3 regions from RNA transcripts. HTBI primers drove first-round RT-PCR of the TCR CDR3. TCRdb reprocessed the multiplex PCR reads via MiXCR and lists one record per CDR3 protein. Here the sample spans around 210,000 distinct CDR3 sequences, roughly 17% being singletons. Sample: blood. The receptors were sampled from a woman in her forties or fifties with Graves' hyperthyroidism.

By its share, this clonotype is medium-sized. This sequence joins TRBV20-1 and TRBJ2-1; D gene uncertain. The CDR3 consists of 14 residues. Trimming cost V 0 bases and J 3 bases, with 9 bases left between them. CDR1 and CDR2 from the germline V gene are DFQATT and SNEGSKA (reference sequence). CDR3 region: CSARDGVDYNEQFF. The CDR3 DNA is TGCAGTGCTAGAGATGGGGTAGACTACAATGAGCAGTTCTTC.

This clonotype was observed many times. Germline and junction disagree at one end, which may indicate a read error. The gene calls are TRBV28 and TRBJ2-3, with TRBD2 as a possible D gene (6 bases). The CDR3 sequence is 16 residues long. CDR1 and CDR2 (germline): MDHEN, SYDVKM. The CDR3 reads CASSLRSGYRTYTQYF. The CDR3 coding sequence is TGTGCCAGCAGTTTACGGAGCGGGTACCGCACATATACGCAGTATTTT.

The sample holds many counts of this clonotype. Written as DNA, the CDR3 is TGTGCCAGCAAGACGACGAGGGACTATGGCTACACCTTC. This codes for CASKTTRDYGYTF. The genes are TRBV4-2 and TRBJ1-2, with no clear D. V was shortened by 7 bases and J by 3 bases, with 12 bases between the two germline ends. CDR3 length: 13 residues. Germline CDR1 LGHNA, CDR2 YNFKEQ.

In this sample, this clonotype turned up many times. This chain joins TRBV28 and TRBJ1-2; D gene uncertain. The ends were cut back, 6 bases at V and 3 bases at J, with 14 bases in the middle. Germline CDR1 is MDHEN and CDR2 is SYDVKM. This CDR3 has 14 amino acids. The CDR3 DNA sequence: TGTGCCAGCAGACCGGGAACCTGGGACTATGGCTACACCTTC. Protein sequence: CASRPGTWDYGYTF.

This clonotype occurred many times. The V and J genes are TRBV11-3 and TRBJ2-1, with 16 positions matching TRBD2. With 5 bases clipped from V and 10 bases from J, the junction kept 8 bases outside the gene matches. This CDR3 spans 16 amino acids. CDR1 SGHNT and CDR2 YENEEA come from the germline V gene. The CDR3 sequence: CASSTTGTSGRGEQFF. The CDR3 DNA sequence: TGTGCCAGCAGCACCACCGGGACTAGCGGGAGGGGAGAGCAGTTCTTC.

V and J are TRBV13 and TRBJ1-2, with TRBD1 as a possible D gene (5 bases). The CDR3 is made up of 13 amino acids. Per germline, CDR1 PRHDT and CDR2 FYEKMQ (reference sequence). V was clipped by 7 bases and J by 0 bases, with 9 bases between them. The CDR3 loop is CASMAGTNYGYTF. The CDR3 bases are TGTGCCAGCATGGCAGGGACTAACTATGGCTACACCTTC. The full variable domain, with the rest looked up from reference TRBV13 and TRBJ1-2, is AAGVIQSPRHLIKEKRETATLKCYPIPRHDTVYWYQQGPGQDPQFLISFYEKMQSDKGSIPDRFSAQQFSDYHSELNMSSLELGDSALYFCASMAGTNYGYTFGSGTRLTVV.

This clonotype showed up just once. V gene TRBV28 combines with J gene TRBJ2-7; no reliable D call. The V gene's germline CDR1 is MDHEN and CDR2 SYDVKM. This CDR3 has 15 amino acids. V lost 10 bases and J lost 1, with 20 bases in between. Written as DNA, the CDR3 is TGTGCCACCTTAACCGGACGGACCCTTTCCTACGAGCAGTACTTC. Translated, it gives CATLTGRTLSYEQYF.

This clonotype was found many times. The rearrangement links TRBV20-1 to TRBJ2-7; TRBD2 is a possible D gene (6 bases). Germline lookup yields CDR1 DFQATT and CDR2 SNEGSKA (reference sequence). CDR3 length: 12 amino acids. The V end lost 7 bases, the J end lost 6 bases, and 16 bases lay between the germline ends. The CDR3 DNA sequence: TGCAGTGTTTTACCCCAGGGAGGCGAGCAGTACTTC. Protein sequence: CSVLPQGGEQYF.

This clonotype was observed many times. The rearrangement uses TRBV12-3 or TRBV12-4 and TRBJ1-1, with 8 bases identical to TRBD1. The CDR3 covers 14 residues. Trimming took 5 bases from V and 6 from J; bases not matched to a gene: 8. The CDR3 sequence: CASSDRGGRAEAFF. The CDR3 region has the DNA TGTGCCAGCAGTGACAGGGGTGGGAGGGCTGAAGCTTTCTTT.

This clonotype was recorded many times. The rearrangement uses TRBV11-2 and TRBJ2-7; 8 bases are a match to TRBD2. CDR3 length: 15 amino acids. Germline V CDR1 and CDR2: SGHAT, FQNNGV. J lost 5 bases, V lost 1 base, and 7 bases had no gene match. For the CDR3, the DNA is TGTGCCAGCAGCTTAGTATTAGGACTAGCCCACGAGCAGTACTTC. The encoded protein is CASSLVLGLAHEQYF.

This clonotype was recorded at least ten times. One junction end does not reproduce the germline sequence, and a read error may be involved. The gene calls are TRBV7-7 and TRBJ2-2; D gene ambiguous. The CDR3 sequence is 13 residues long. CDR1 is SSHAT, CDR2 FNYEAQ, per germline (reference sequence). For the CDR3, the DNA is TGTGCTAGCAGCTTAGTAGACACCGGGGAGCTGTTTTTT. This gives the protein CASSLVDTGELFF.

At least ten counts were recorded for this clonotype. The V call is TRBV7-8, the J call TRBJ1-1; weak D call: TRBD1 (5 bases). Germline CDR1 is SGHVS and CDR2 is FQNEAQ. The CDR3 has 12 residues. V was cut by 3 bases and J by 8 bases, with 10 bases left in between. The DNA of the CDR3 is TGTGCCAGCAGCTTCGACAGATCCGAAGCTTTCTTT. Its translation is CASSFDRSEAFF.

In this sample, this clonotype turned up many times. The genes are TRBV11-2 and TRBJ2-5, with unresolved D. V lost 2 bases and J 5 bases, leaving 15 bases between the germline ends. This CDR3 spans 15 amino acids. Germline loops: CDR1 SGHAT, CDR2 FQNNGV. The CDR3 sequence: CASSLPSSARETQYF. The DNA of the CDR3 is TGTGCCAGCAGCTTACCCTCCTCGGCCCGGGAGACCCAGTACTTC.

This clonotype was detected ten times or more. The chain recombines TRBV29-1 with TRBJ1-1; D perhaps matches TRBD1 (6 bases). The CDR3 has 13 residues. Per the germline V gene, CDR1 is SQVTM and CDR2 is ANQGSEA. With 8 bases removed from V and 0 bases from J, the gap between germline ends came to 13 bases. The DNA for the CDR3 is TGCAGCATCAGGGGAGAAATGAACACTGAAGCTTTCTTT. Its protein is CSIRGEMNTEAFF.

This clonotype was found a few times. V gene TRBV24-1 combines with J gene TRBJ2-1; D is unclear. The CDR3 is 14 residues long. Trimming left V 3 bases short and J 5 bases short, with 10 bases between. From germline, CDR1 is KGHDR and CDR2 SFDVKD. CDR3 sequence reads: CATSDGKVNNEQFF. The CDR3 nucleotides are TGTGCCACCAGTGATGGAAAGGTAAACAATGAGCAGTTCTTC.

This clonotype was seen many times. The V and J genes are TRBV29-1 and TRBJ2-1; TRBD2 is a possible D gene (6 bases). Trimming took 3 bases from V and 6 from J, leaving 12 bases between them. CDR3 length: 13 residues. Germline-derived CDR1 and CDR2 are SQVTM and ANQGSEA. The CDR3 here is CSVDQPGLNEQFF. The CDR3 bases are TGCAGCGTTGATCAGCCGGGACTCAATGAGCAGTTCTTC.

This sequence joins TRBV4-1 and TRBJ2-1; 8 bases agree with TRBD2. CDR1 is MGHRA and CDR2 is YSYEKL in the germline V gene. After removal of 3 bases from V and 5 bases from J, the junction contained 6 bases not matched to a gene. The CDR3 is made up of 15 amino acids. In DNA, the CDR3 is TGCGCCAGCAGCCACTCGGGACTAGAAAACAATGAGCAGTTCTTC. Its translation: CASSHSGLENNEQFF.

This sequence joins TRBV20-1 and TRBJ1-2, with 7 bases that match TRBD1. V lost 6 bases, J lost 13 bases, and 20 bases stayed unmatched. The CDR3 is 14 amino acids. In germline, CDR1 is DFQATT, CDR2 SNEGSKA (reference sequence). The CDR3 is CSAAITEQRGHCTF. CDR3 nucleotides: TGCAGTGCAGCGATAACGGAGCAAAGGGGGCACTGCACCTTC.

As to this clonotype: A much more abundant neighbour one base away suggests this may be a read error. This chain connects TRBV28 to TRBJ2-7; 10 bases are shared with TRBD1. CDR3 length: 14 residues. Trimming at V came to 4 bases and at J to 2 bases, leaving 2 bases not matched to a gene. CDR1 MDHEN and CDR2 SYDVKM come from the germline V gene. CDR3 protein: CASSYGTGAYEQYF. The DNA of the CDR3 is TGTGCCAGCAGTTATGGGACAGGGGCCTACGAGCAGTACTTC. Looking up the rest from reference TRBV28 and TRBJ2-7 gives the full variable domain: DVKVTQSSRYLVKRTGEKVFLECVQDMDHENMFWYRQDPGLGLRLIYFSYDVKMKEKGDIPEGYSVSREKKERFSLILESASTNQTSMYLCASSYGTGAYEQYFGPGTRLTVT.

This clonotype was counted ten times or more. The chain couples TRBV12-3 or TRBV12-4 to TRBJ1-2; 9 nucleotides line up with TRBD1. V lost 7 bases to trimming and J lost 1 base; unmatched junction nucleotides: 10. The CDR3 has 16 residues. CDR3 protein: CASIGTGTRGNYGYTF. The CDR3 region has the DNA TGTGCCAGCATTGGGACAGGGACGAGGGGTAACTATGGCTACACCTTC.

This clonotype came up many times. This sequence joins TRBV6-1 and TRBJ2-7; 10 positions agree with TRBD2. This CDR3 contains 14 residues. J gave up 3 bases and V 6 bases, and 5 bases lay outside the gene matches. Per the germline V gene, CDR1 is MNHNS and CDR2 is SASEGT. CDR3 protein: CASSPGTSVYEQYF. The CDR3 coding sequence is TGTGCCAGCAGCCCCGGGACTAGCGTCTACGAGCAGTACTTC.

The CDR3 loop is CAWRGTLGYTF. CDR3 sequence (DNA): TGTGCCTGGAGAGGGACCCTTGGCTACACCTTC. This chain uses TRBV30 with TRBJ1-2; D may be TRBD1 (5 bases). The CDR3 consists of 11 residues. The V gene lost 3 bases and the J gene lost 7 bases, with 9 bases spanning the gap. Germline loops: CDR1 GTSNPN, CDR2 SVGIG (reference sequence). Full variable domain (missing parts from reference TRBV30 and TRBJ1-2): SQTIHQWPATLVQPVGSPLSLECTVEGTSNPNLYWYRQAAGRGLQLLFYSVGIGQISSEVPQNLSASRPQDRQFILSSKKLLLSDSGFYLCAWRGTLGYTFGSGTRLTVV.

The CDR3 DNA follows: TGTGCCAGCTCCCCGGGGACAGGGGGGTTGAACACTGAAGCTTTCTTT. Its protein product is CASSPGTGGLNTEAFF. The V gene is TRBV18, the J gene TRBJ1-1, with TRBD1 matching over 11 bases. The germline V gene has CDR1 KGHSH and CDR2 LQKENI. The CDR3 is 16 amino acids. J gave up 0 bases and V 6 bases, and 6 bases lay outside the gene matches.

J is TRBJ2-2 and V is TRBV7-9, with a weak D call TRBD1 (6 bases). Trimming stripped 5 bases from V and 1 base from J, with 11 bases between. The germline gives CDR1 SEHNR, CDR2 FQNEAQ (reference sequence). The CDR3 covers 15 residues. The CDR3 spells CASSKGHMNTGELFF. The CDR3, as DNA: TGTGCCAGCAGCAAGGGACATATGAACACCGGGGAGCTGTTTTTT.

This clonotype has ten or more counts. The rearrangement uses TRBV12-3 or TRBV12-4 and TRBJ2-1; perhaps TRBD2 as D (5 bases). Deletions cut 3 bases from V and 4 bases from J, with 7 bases between. CDR3 length: 13 amino acids. This CDR3 reads CASSLREYNEQFF. CDR3 bases: TGTGCCAGCAGTTTGAGGGAATACAATGAGCAGTTCTTC.

This rearrangement joins TRBV20-1 to TRBJ1-2, with 10 bases fitting TRBD1. CDR3 length: 14 residues. Germline V gives CDR1 DFQATT, CDR2 SNEGSKA (reference sequence). J was trimmed by 5 bases and V by 2 bases; bases with no gene match: 5. The CDR3 DNA reads TGCAGTGCTAGAACCCGACAGGGGGCTTATGGCTACACCTTC. It codes for CSARTRQGAYGYTF.

At least ten counts were recorded for this clonotype. The V gene is TRBV24-1, the J gene TRBJ1-4; D remains ambiguous. The germline V gene has CDR1 KGHDR and CDR2 SFDVKD. Trimming took 3 bases from V and 7 from J, leaving 8 bases between them. The CDR3 length is 13 residues. The CDR3 DNA follows: TGTGCCACCAGTGATCACCTCATTGAAAAACTGTTTTTT. It encodes CATSDHLIEKLFF.